The clone carrying this TCR beta chain has at least ten counts. Its specificity is unknown. The data originate from a study of T cells after yellow fever vaccination. General study results and limits: Weaker in magnitude, the secondary response showed a faster peak on day 5 versus 15.

The V end lost 6 bases, the J end lost 11 bases, and 23 bases lay between the germline ends. CDR3 length: 15 amino acids. Germline CDR1 is ENHRY and CDR2 is SYGVKD. MiXCR, applied by TCRdb to the 5' RACE reads, yields one record per CDR3 protein. Here the sample spans about 200,000 distinct CDR3 sequences, under 3.5% being singletons. This clonotype was sampled from a young man who received the YFV17D yellow fever vaccine. The V call is TRBV10-3, the J call TRBJ1-5; D perhaps matches TRBD1 (6 bases). This sample comprised CD4+ T cells sorted from PBMCs, obtained 10 days after the yellow fever booster vaccination. This CDR3 is CAISTSGTQPGAQHF. The DNA of the CDR3 is TGTGCCATCAGCACCTCCGGGACACAACCCGGGGCCCAGCATTTT.